Shown below are 11 T cell receptor beta chains from a single sample sequenced in a study of T cells in Graves' hyperthyroidism and ophthalmopathy. Amplification of TCR beta CDR3 regions was performed using RNA transcripts as template. HTBI primers drove first-round RT-PCR of the TCR CDR3. TCRdb reprocessed the multiplex PCR reads with MiXCR, giving one entry per CDR3 protein. The sample has over 450,000 distinct CDR3 sequences, around 14% seen once. The sequenced sample was blood. These receptors were obtained from a woman aged 18 to 35 with Graves' hyperthyroidism.

This clonotype was found many times. J is TRBJ2-2 and V is TRBV6-1; D is possibly TRBD1 or TRBD2 (5 bases each). Germline lookup yields CDR1 MNHNS and CDR2 SASEGT. Trimming cost V 3 bases and J 2 bases, with 13 bases left between them. This CDR3 has 16 amino acids. The CDR3 DNA sequence: TGTGCCAGCAGTGACTTGGCAGGGAGAAACACCGGGGAGCTGTTTTTT. Translation gives CASSDLAGRNTGELFF.

The table lists this clonotype with many counts. V and J are TRBV19 and TRBJ2-3; 8 bases are a match to TRBD2. V lost 6 bases and J lost 0; bases outside the gene matches: 5. This CDR3 comprises 15 residues. The germline V gene encodes CDR1 LNHDA and CDR2 SQIVND (reference sequence). The CDR3 loop reads CASRLTSASTDTQYF. CDR3 DNA: TGTGCCAGTAGGCTGACTAGCGCTAGCACAGATACGCAGTATTTT.

This clonotype was observed many times. The chain carries TRBV7-9 and TRBJ2-7, with D maybe TRBD2 (5 bases). V was clipped by 5 bases and J by 5 bases, with 10 bases between them. This CDR3 is 12 amino acids long. Germline lookup yields CDR1 SEHNR and CDR2 FQNEAQ (reference sequence). This chain's CDR3 is CASSRERDEQYV. Written as DNA, the CDR3 is TGTGCCAGCAGCCGAGAGAGGGACGAGCAGTACGTC.

V gene TRBV2 combines with J gene TRBJ2-7; 13 bases are shared with TRBD2. J lost 4 bases, V lost 5 bases, and 5 bases had no gene match. The CDR3 is made up of 15 amino acids. Germline values: CDR1 SNHLY, CDR2 FYNNEI. The CDR3 sequence is CASSLRTSGRYEQYF. The CDR3 region has the DNA TGTGCCAGCAGTCTCCGGACTAGCGGGAGATACGAGCAGTACTTC.

This clonotype has at least ten counts. V usage is TRBV11-3 and J usage is TRBJ2-7, with D possibly being TRBD1 (5 bases). The CDR3 has 14 amino acids. The ends were cut back, 2 bases at V and 0 bases at J, with 8 bases in the middle. Germline V gives CDR1 SGHNT, CDR2 YENEEA. CDR3: CASSLSQGSYEQYF. The CDR3 nucleotides read TGTGCCAGCAGCTTAAGCCAGGGCTCCTACGAGCAGTACTTC.

The table lists this clonotype with many counts. This chain joins TRBV11-3 and TRBJ2-1, with 7 bases that match TRBD2. CDR1 is SGHNT and CDR2 is YENEEA in the germline V gene. The ends lost 4 bases at V and 2 bases at J; junction bases unmatched: 11. The CDR3 loop spans 17 amino acids. The CDR3 here is CASSSRLARMAYNEQFF. The CDR3 nucleotides read TGTGCCAGCAGCTCGCGACTAGCCAGGATGGCCTACAATGAGCAGTTCTTC.

This clonotype was detected ten times or more. V usage is TRBV9 and J usage is TRBJ2-5, with 8 bases aligning to TRBD2. Trimming at V came to 4 bases and at J to 5 bases, leaving 4 bases not matched to a gene. This CDR3 contains 13 residues. Looked up from germline, CDR1 is SGDLS and CDR2 is YYNGEE. CDR3 amino acids: CASSSGGLETQYF. Written as DNA, the CDR3 is TGTGCCAGCAGCTCGGGGGGGTTGGAGACCCAGTACTTC.

There are a few counts of this clonotype. The chain uses TRBV11-2 and TRBJ2-7, with 11 nucleotides matching TRBD1. The CDR3 spans 15 residues. V was clipped by 5 bases and J by 4 bases; unmatched bases: 7. Looked up from germline, CDR1 is SGHAT and CDR2 is FQNNGV. The DNA of the CDR3 is TGTGCCAGCAGCCAATCCCGGGACAGGGGGTACGAGCAGTACTTC. Encoded protein: CASSQSRDRGYEQYF.

This clonotype was picked up a small number of times. This chain connects TRBV19 to TRBJ2-7; D is ambiguous. Germline V lookup: CDR1 LNHDA, CDR2 SQIVND (reference sequence). This CDR3 is built from 13 residues. The ends were cut back, 5 bases at V and 6 bases at J, with 14 bases in the middle. The CDR3 spells CASSLTLKGEQYV. DNA of the CDR3: TGTGCCAGTAGTCTAACATTGAAGGGCGAGCAGTACGTC.

V usage is TRBV20-1 and J usage is TRBJ2-5; the D gene is possibly TRBD2 (6 bases). The CDR3 is 14 residues long. The germline CDR1 and CDR2 sequences are DFQATT and SNEGSKA (reference sequence). V was trimmed by 1 base and J by 7 bases, leaving 16 bases between them. CDR3 in amino acids: CSARAPSGDGTQYF. The CDR3 bases are TGCAGTGCTAGAGCCCCCTCGGGGGATGGGACCCAGTACTTC.

The CDR3 sequence is CASSQAQPEWYTEAFF. The DNA for the CDR3 is TGTGCCAGCAGCCAAGCGCAGCCGGAGTGGTACACTGAAGCTTTCTTT. The chain couples TRBV14 to TRBJ1-1; D ambiguous. The CDR3 covers 16 residues. With 1 base removed from V and 3 bases from J, the gap between germline ends came to 15 bases. Germline lookup yields CDR1 SGHDN and CDR2 FVKESK.